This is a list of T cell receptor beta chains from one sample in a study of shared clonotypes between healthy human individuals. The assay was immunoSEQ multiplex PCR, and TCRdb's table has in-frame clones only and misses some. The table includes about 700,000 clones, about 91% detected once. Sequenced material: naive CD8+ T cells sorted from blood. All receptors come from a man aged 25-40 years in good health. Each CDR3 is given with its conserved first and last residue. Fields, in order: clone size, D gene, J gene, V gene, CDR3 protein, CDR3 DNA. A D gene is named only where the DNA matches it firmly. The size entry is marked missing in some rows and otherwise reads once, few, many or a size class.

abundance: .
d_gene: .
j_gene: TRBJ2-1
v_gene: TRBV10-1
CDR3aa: CASSELSWQAEGEQFF
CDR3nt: TGCGCCAGCAGTGAGCTCTCGTGGCAGGCGGAGGGTGAGCAGTTCTTC

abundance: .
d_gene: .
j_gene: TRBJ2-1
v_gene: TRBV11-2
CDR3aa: CASSLLLGGTYNEQFF
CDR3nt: TGTGCCAGCAGCCTACTCCTAGGGGGTACTTACAATGAGCAGTTCTTC

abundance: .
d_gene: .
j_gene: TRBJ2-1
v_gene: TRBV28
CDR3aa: CASSRLEYEQFF
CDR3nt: TGTGCCAGCAGTCGACTAGAATATGAGCAGTTCTTC

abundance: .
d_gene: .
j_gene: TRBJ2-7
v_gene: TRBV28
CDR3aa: CASSPDRSYEQYF
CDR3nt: TGTGCCAGCAGCCCAGACAGAAGCTACGAGCAGTACTTC

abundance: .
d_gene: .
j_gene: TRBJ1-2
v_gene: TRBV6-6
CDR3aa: CASRPEHGLYGYTF
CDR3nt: TGTGCCAGCAGACCCGAACATGGACTCTATGGCTACACCTTC

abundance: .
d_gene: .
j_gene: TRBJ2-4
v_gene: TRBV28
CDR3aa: CASSPGWDFGKNIQYF
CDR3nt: TGTGCCAGCAGCCCCGGATGGGACTTCGGCAAAAACATTCAGTACTTC

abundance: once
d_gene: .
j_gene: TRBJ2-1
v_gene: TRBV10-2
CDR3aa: CASFSPGYNEQFF
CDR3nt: TGCGCCAGCTTTTCTCCGGGATACAATGAGCAGTTCTTC

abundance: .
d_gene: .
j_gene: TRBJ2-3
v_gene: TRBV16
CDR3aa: CASSPVGADTQYF
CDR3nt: TGTGCCAGCAGCCCAGTTGGGGCAGATACGCAGTATTTT

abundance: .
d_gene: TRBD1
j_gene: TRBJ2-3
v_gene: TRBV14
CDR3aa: CASRPWTGKLDTQYF
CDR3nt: TGTGCCAGCAGGCCCTGGACAGGGAAGTTGGATACGCAGTATTTT

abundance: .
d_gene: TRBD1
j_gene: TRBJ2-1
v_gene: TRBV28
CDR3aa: CASSKFVSGTAYNEQFF
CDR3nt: TGTGCCAGCAGCAAATTCGTATCCGGGACAGCTTACAATGAGCAGTTCTTC

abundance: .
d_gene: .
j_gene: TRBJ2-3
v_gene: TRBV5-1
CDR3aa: CASSRYRGRARETDTQYF
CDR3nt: TGCGCCAGCAGCCGATACAGGGGACGGGCGCGGGAGACAGATACGCAGTATTTT

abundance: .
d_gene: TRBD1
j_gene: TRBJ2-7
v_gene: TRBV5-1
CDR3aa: CASSRGTGTSEQYF
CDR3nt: TGCGCCAGCAGCCGCGGGACAGGTACGTCGGAGCAGTACTTC

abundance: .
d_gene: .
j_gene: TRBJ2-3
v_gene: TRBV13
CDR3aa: CASSRTSPSTDTQYF
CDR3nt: TGTGCCAGCAGCCGGACATCCCCTAGCACAGATACGCAGTATTTT

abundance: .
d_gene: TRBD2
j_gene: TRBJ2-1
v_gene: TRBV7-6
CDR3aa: CASSLPGTSGLNEQFF
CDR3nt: TGTGCCAGCAGCTTACCCGGGACTAGCGGCCTTAATGAGCAGTTCTTC

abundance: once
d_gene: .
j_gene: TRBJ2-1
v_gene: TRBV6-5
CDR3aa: CASSSTGTDEQFF
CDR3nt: TGTGCCAGCAGTTCGACAGGTACGGATGAGCAGTTCTTC

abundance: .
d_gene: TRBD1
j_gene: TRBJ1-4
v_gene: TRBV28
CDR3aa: CVKNGQGRGEDEKLFF
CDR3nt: TGTGTCAAGAACGGACAGGGACGAGGGGAGGATGAAAAACTGTTTTTT

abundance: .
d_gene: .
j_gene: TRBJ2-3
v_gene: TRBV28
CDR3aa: CASSHPEHGTITQYF
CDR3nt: TGTGCCAGCAGCCACCCTGAGCACGGGACAATTACGCAGTATTTT

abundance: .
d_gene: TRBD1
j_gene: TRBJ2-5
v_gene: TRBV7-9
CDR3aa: CASSPGQGAVETQYF
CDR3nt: TGTGCCAGCAGCCCGGGACAGGGGGCGGTGGAGACCCAGTACTTC

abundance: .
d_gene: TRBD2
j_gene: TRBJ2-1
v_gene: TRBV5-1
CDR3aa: CASSLPTSGSPPGGEQFF
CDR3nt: TGCGCCAGCAGCTTGCCGACTAGCGGGAGCCCTCCGGGCGGTGAGCAGTTCTTC

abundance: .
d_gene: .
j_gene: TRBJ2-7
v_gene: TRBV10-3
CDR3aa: CAISKIDTSYEQYF
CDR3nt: TGTGCCATCAGCAAAATAGACACATCCTACGAGCAGTACTTC

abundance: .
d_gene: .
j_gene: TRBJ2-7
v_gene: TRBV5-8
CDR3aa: CASSLRGNSYEQYF
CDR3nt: TGTGCCAGCAGCTTGCGGGGCAACTCCTACGAGCAGTACTTC

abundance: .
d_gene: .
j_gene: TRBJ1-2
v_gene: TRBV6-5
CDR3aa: CASSSSTGIYGYTF
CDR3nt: .